This is a list of T cell receptor beta chains from one sample in a study of cytomegalovirus exposure and HLA in healthy donors. The protocol was immunoSEQ multiplex PCR, while the TCRdb copy is restricted to in-frame clones and leaves out a portion. The data contain about 110,000 clones, roughly 84% of them singletons. Sequenced input: PBMCs. These receptors were taken from a young woman in good health and CMV-seronegative. Both conserved end residues are part of each CDR3. The D gene is left open where the match is weak. Only some rows state a clone size, as once, few, many or a class for expanded clones.

NA | TRBJ1-1 | NA | TRBV4-2 | TGTGCCAGCAGCCAAGTGTTGCAGTTGATGAACACTGAAGCTTTCTTT | CASSQVLQLMNTEAFF
TRBD2 | TRBJ2-7 | NA | TRBV11-3 | TGTGCCAGCAGCTTGGTGACTAGCGGGGGGCTCTCCTACGAGCAGTACTTC | CASSLVTSGGLSYEQYF
NA | TRBJ1-4 | NA | TRBV2 | TGTGCCAGCAGTGAGAGGGCCGGTGAAAAACTGTTTTTT | CASSERAGEKLFF
NA | TRBJ2-7 | once | TRBV6-1 | TGTGCCAGCAGTGAAGATCTCTCACGGTACGAGCAGTACTTC | CASSEDLSRYEQYF
NA | TRBJ1-2 | NA | TRBV6-4 | TGTGCCAGCAGTGTTACCCCCACGGGGTATGGCTACACCTTC | CASSVTPTGYGYTF
TRBD1 | TRBJ1-2 | NA | TRBV5-1 | TGCGCCAGCAGCCCAGGACAGGGGGGAGGTGGCTACACCTTC | CASSPGQGGGGYTF
NA | TRBJ1-1 | NA | TRBV30 | TGTGCCTGGAGCAAGCTGGGCCTACGAATTGAAGCTTTCTTT | CAWSKLGLRIEAFF
NA | TRBJ2-1 | NA | TRBV6-4 | TGTGCCAGCAGTGACTCTGCGGAGATGGATGAGCAGTTCTTC | CASSDSAEMDEQFF
TRBD2 | TRBJ2-2 | NA | TRBV9 | TGTGCCAGCAGCGCACCGAGACTAGCGGGGGCGACCGGGGAGCTGTTTTTT | CASSAPRLAGATGELFF
NA | TRBJ1-1 | NA | TRBV2 | TGTGCCAGCAGTGAAACCGGCTTTAGGGGCACTGAAGCTTTCTTT | CASSETGFRGTEAFF
NA | TRBJ2-1 | NA | TRBV6-1 | TGTGCCAGCAGGGATACAGGTTACAATGAGCAGTTCTTC | CASRDTGYNEQFF
TRBD1 | TRBJ2-1 | NA | TRBV6-1 | TGTGCCAGCAGTGAAGCCATGAACAGGGGGAACAATGAGCAGTTCTTC | CASSEAMNRGNNEQFF
TRBD1 | TRBJ1-1 | few | TRBV2 | TGTGCCAGCTCTAGACAGGGGTCGACTGAAGCTTTCTTT | CASSRQGSTEAFF
TRBD2 | TRBJ2-7 | NA | TRBV30 | TGTGCTTATTGTAGCGGGGGGACCTACGAGCAGTACTTC | CAYCSGGTYEQYF
NA | TRBJ2-1 | NA | TRBV11-2 | TGTGCCAGCAGCTTAGGTGGAGGTAGCTCCTACAATGAGCAGTTCTTC | CASSLGGGSSYNEQFF
NA | TRBJ1-1 | NA | TRBV7-9 | TGTGCCAGCAGCTCAATGGGGGGCACTGAAGCTTTCTTT | CASSSMGGTEAFF
TRBD1 | TRBJ1-4 | NA | TRBV5-1 | TGCGCCAGCAGCTTGGGGACAGGGAAGGATGAAAAACTGTTTTTT | CASSLGTGKDEKLFF
NA | TRBJ2-1 | NA | TRBV14 | TGTGCCAGCAGCCAAGAGGGGAGAAGCTCCTACAATGAGCAGTTCTTC | CASSQEGRSSYNEQFF
NA | TRBJ2-2 | NA | TRBV6-6 | TGTGCCAGCATGGACGCGGGGCCCAACACCGGGGAGCTGTTTTTT | CASMDAGPNTGELFF
TRBD2 | TRBJ2-3 | NA | TRBV4-1 | TGCGCCAGCAGCCAGGCTTTAGCGGGGGGGTTTACAGATACGCAGTATTTT | CASSQALAGGFTDTQYF
NA | TRBJ1-2 | NA | TRBV10-3 | TGTGCCATCAAAGGGGAAGCTAACTATGGCTACACCTTC | CAIKGEANYGYTF
NA | TRBJ2-5 | NA | TRBV6-1 | TGTGCCAGCTCGGCACGGCAGGGCGGAGAGACCCAGTACTTC | CASSARQGGETQYF
NA | TRBJ1-6 | NA | TRBV5-1 | TGCGCCAGCAGCTGGGGCCCTATCGACTCACCCCTCCACTTT | CASSWGPIDSPLHF
NA | TRBJ1-6 | NA | TRBV6-7 | TGTGCCAGCAGTTACTCGACAGCAGGGGTGACCCTCCACTTT | CASSYSTAGVTLHF
TRBD1 | TRBJ1-1 | NA | TRBV29-1 | TGCAGCGTTACAGGGGGGGAGAACACTGAAGCTTTCTTT | CSVTGGENTEAFF
TRBD2 | TRBJ2-7 | NA | TRBV7-2 | TGTGCCAGCAGCTTAGGAGGTAGCGGGGGTCAAAGCTCCTACGAGCAGTACTTC | CASSLGGSGGQSSYEQYF
TRBD1 | TRBJ1-5 | NA | TRBV30 | TGTGCCTGGAGAGCTGGACAGGGGCCAGGACAGCCCCAGCATTTT | CAWRAGQGPGQPQHF
NA | TRBJ1-5 | NA | TRBV27 | TGTGCCAGCAGTTTCAGGGTTTATCAGCCCCAGCATTTT | CASSFRVYQPQHF
NA | TRBJ2-7 | NA | TRBV2 | TGTGCCAGCAGTGACACACACAGGTACGAGCAGTACTTC | CASSDTHRYEQYF
NA | TRBJ1-1 | NA | TRBV7-3 | TGTGCCAGCAGCTTAAACGCCCGAGGGACTGAAGCTTTCTTT | CASSLNARGTEAFF
NA | TRBJ2-3 | NA | TRBV27 | TGTGCCAGCAGTTTTCAGGCCTTTAGCACAGATACGCAGTATTTT | CASSFQAFSTDTQYF
NA | TRBJ2-3 | NA | TRBV4-2 | TGTGCCAGCAGCCTTGCCACCGGGAACCAGGTCTCCTTGGATACGCAGTATTTT | CASSLATGNQVSLDTQYF
TRBD2 | TRBJ2-1 | once | TRBV7-9 | TGTGCCAGCAGCTCGACCCCTACTAGCGGGGTCGGCAATGAGCAGTTCTTC | CASSSTPTSGVGNEQFF
TRBD1 | TRBJ1-1 | NA | TRBV2 | TGTGCCAGCAGTGAAGCCTGGGACAGGGAATTGGGCACTGAAGCTTTCTTT | CASSEAWDRELGTEAFF
TRBD2 | TRBJ2-1 | few | TRBV9 | TGTGCCAGCAGCGTAGGGGGACTAGCGATAAATGAGCAGTTCTTC | CASSVGGLAINEQFF
NA | TRBJ1-1 | once | TRBV2 | TGTGCCAGCGGGCACAGTGGAAACACTGAAGCTTTCTTT | CASGHSGNTEAFF
NA | TRBJ2-2 | NA | TRBV2 | TGTGCCAGCAGTGAAGTGGCGGAACCCGGGGAGCTGTTTTTT | CASSEVAEPGELFF
NA | TRBJ1-1 | NA | TRBV6-1 | TGTGCCAGAACAGAGAACACTGAAGCTTTCTTT | CARTENTEAFF
NA | TRBJ2-6 | NA | TRBV2 | TGTGCCAGCGGAGGACGGGGATCTGGGGCCAACGTCCTGACTTTC | CASGGRGSGANVLTF
NA | TRBJ2-7 | NA | TRBV2 | TGTGCCAGCAGTGAAGCAGAAACAACCTACGAGCAGTACTTC | CASSEAETTYEQYF
TRBD1 | TRBJ1-2 | NA | TRBV6-1 | TGTGCCTCCCGACAGGGCGAGGATGGCTACACCTTC | CASRQGEDGYTF
TRBD1 | TRBJ1-5 | NA | TRBV28 | TGTGCCAGCAGTTCCGGACAGGGGCTAACCAATCAGCCCCAGCATTTT | CASSSGQGLTNQPQHF
TRBD1 | TRBJ1-1 | NA | TRBV9 | TGTGCCAGCAGCATCCCTACAGGGGAGAACACTGAAGCTTTCTTT | CASSIPTGENTEAFF
TRBD2 | TRBJ2-5 | NA | TRBV28 | TGTGCCAGCAGACTTGGGACTAGCGGGGGTACCCAGTACTTC | CASRLGTSGGTQYF
NA | TRBJ1-6 | NA | TRBV10-3 | TGTGCCATCAGTTATACAGGGAATAATTCACCCCTCCACTTT | CAISYTGNNSPLHF
TRBD1 | TRBJ1-5 | NA | TRBV6-1 | TGTGCCAGCAGTCCCCAAGGGACAGGATATCAGCCCCAGCATTTT | CASSPQGTGYQPQHF
TRBD1 | TRBJ2-1 | NA | TRBV15 | TGTGCCATTGCGCAGGGACAGGGGCCCATGGATGAGCAGTTCTTC | CAIAQGQGPMDEQFF
NA | TRBJ1-4 | NA | TRBV5-1 | TGCGCCAGCAGCCTCGCGGAGGATGAAAAACTGTTTTTT | CASSLAEDEKLFF
NA | TRBJ1-6 | NA | TRBV15 | TGTGCCACCAGCGAGGATTATTCACCCCTCCACTTT | CATSEDYSPLHF
NA | TRBJ2-7 | NA | TRBV5-6 | TGTGCCAGCAGCTTGGGTGCAGGGTTGGTTACGATAGACGAGCAGTACTTC | CASSLGAGLVTIDEQYF
TRBD1 | TRBJ1-4 | NA | TRBV5-1 | TGCGCCAGCAGCTTGACCGGGACAGGGTATTCCGAAAAACTGTTTTTT | CASSLTGTGYSEKLFF
NA | TRBJ2-5 | NA | TRBV7-8 | TGTGCCAGCAGCTTTACCGGGTCCTCGGCCCAGTACTTC | CASSFTGSSAQYF
NA | TRBJ2-1 | NA | TRBV9 | TGTGCCAGCAGCGTAACTCAGGACAGAGCCTACAATGAGCAGTTCTTC | CASSVTQDRAYNEQFF
TRBD1 | TRBJ2-6 | NA | TRBV5-5 | TGTGCCAGCAGCAGAACAGGGGGCGGTGGGGCCAACGTCCTGACTTTC | CASSRTGGGGANVLTF
NA | TRBJ2-7 | NA | TRBV2 | TGTGCCAGCACCCCGACTAGGTTCAACGAGCAGTACTTC | CASTPTRFNEQYF
NA | TRBJ2-5 | few | TRBV6-5 | TGTGCCAGCAGCCCCGAAACCCACGGGTTGACCCAGTACTTC | CASSPETHGLTQYF
NA | TRBJ2-2 | NA | TRBV7-6 | TGTGCCAGCAGCTTAGAGTACCTCCCTGAGAGCACCGGGGAGCTGTTTTTT | CASSLEYLPESTGELFF
NA | TRBJ1-4 | NA | TRBV5-6 | TGTGCCAGCAGTCAAACGCGGGGAGACGAAAAACTGTTTTTT | CASSQTRGDEKLFF